Presented here are 19 T cell receptor beta chains from one specimen sequenced in a study of OX40 agonist ivuxolimab in advanced cancers. Measured with immunoSEQ multiplex PCR; TCRdb has only the in-frame clones, and not every one. The repertoire includes about 88,000 clones, 70% to 90% of them detected once, and less than 5% sits in the top ten. The source was CD4+ or CD8+ T cells sorted from blood, collected in a trial of the OX40 agonist ivuxolimab. The receptors originated from an adult with an advanced solid tumor such as melanoma, head and neck, liver or kidney cancer.

The rearrangement uses TRBV7-9 and TRBJ2-2; D unclear. Germline V gene sequence: CDR1 SEHNR, CDR2 FQNEAQ (reference sequence). The CDR3 is 15 residues long. Deletions cut 7 bases from V and 1 base from J, with 13 bases between. The CDR3 loop reads CASNAGYRNTGELFF. In DNA form, the CDR3 reads TGTGCCAGCAACGCTGGCTACCGGAACACCGGGGAGCTGTTTTTT.

The J gene is TRBJ1-3, the V gene TRBV7-8; maybe TRBD1 (5 bases). Trimming removed 1 base from V and 4 bases from J, with 17 bases in between. The CDR3 loop spans 17 amino acids. The germline gives CDR1 SGHVS, CDR2 FQNEAQ. Written as DNA, the CDR3 is TGTGCCAGCAGCTTAGAGCTGTATGCCAGGGAAGGAAACACCATATATTTT. As protein: CASSLELYAREGNTIYF. Supplemented by reference TRBV7-8 and TRBJ1-3, the full variable domain reads GAGVSQSPRYKVAKRGQDVALRCDPISGHVSLFWYQQALGQGPEFLTYFQNEAQLDKSGLPSDRFFAERPEGSVSTLKIQRTQQEDSAVYLCASSLELYAREGNTIYFGEGSWLTVV.

The chain recombines TRBV11-3 with TRBJ2-7, with 8 bases aligning to TRBD2. CDR1 and CDR2 from the germline V gene are SGHNT and YENEEA. This CDR3 is 14 amino acids long. V lost 1 base and J lost 4; bases outside the gene matches: 3. CDR3 sequence reads: CASSLAGGQYEQYF. CDR3 DNA: TGTGCCAGCAGCTTAGCGGGAGGGCAATACGAGCAGTACTTC.

By share, this clone counts as medium-sized. The chain combines TRBV5-4 with TRBJ2-3; no definite D call. The CDR3 is made up of 14 amino acids. Trimming stripped 0 bases from V and 8 bases from J, with 13 bases between. Germline V gene lookup returns CDR1 SGHNT and CDR2 YYREEE (reference sequence). CDR3 in DNA: TGTGCCAGCAGCTTGGGGACGACCTCAGGTACGCAGTATTTT. Its protein is CASSLGTTSGTQYF.

To note about this clone: Other DNA sequences of this sample code for an identical CDR3. The V and J genes are TRBV5-6 and TRBJ1-2; D is ambiguous. V was clipped by 5 bases and J by 3 bases, with 11 bases between them. This CDR3 contains 13 residues. Germline assignment: CDR1 SGHDT and CDR2 YYEEEE. The CDR3 DNA follows: TGTGCCAGCAGTCCTGACATTTACTATGGCTACACCTTC. As protein: CASSPDIYYGYTF.

The genes are TRBV6-1 and TRBJ2-1, with 7 bases fitting TRBD2. CDR1 and CDR2 (germline): MNHNS, SASEGT. The CDR3 totals 17 residues. V was clipped by 2 bases and J by 0 bases; unmatched bases: 7. CDR3 nucleotides: TGTGCCAGCAGTGAACGGGCTAGCGGAACCTCCTACAATGAGCAGTTCTTC. Its protein product is CASSERASGTSYNEQFF.

The chain joins TRBV10-3 to TRBJ2-1; D remains ambiguous. The germline V and J ends were trimmed by 3 bases and 10 bases, with 16 bases remaining between them. The CDR3 covers 14 residues. Per germline, CDR1 ENHRY and CDR2 SYGVKD. CDR3 nucleotides: TGTGCCATCAGTGACGACAACATATCGGGCGAGCAGTTCTTC. This gives the protein CAISDDNISGEQFF.

The chain couples TRBV6-5 to TRBJ2-3, with D perhaps matching TRBD1 (5 bases). Trimming removed 5 bases from V and 4 bases from J, with 13 bases in between. The CDR3 spans 14 residues. The V gene's germline CDR1 is MNHEY and CDR2 SVGAGI. The CDR3 here is CASSTGRAADTQYF. Written as DNA, the CDR3 is TGTGCCAGCAGTACAGGCAGGGCTGCAGATACGCAGTATTTT.

The table lists this clone with a few counts. The sample has other DNA sequences that encode this CDR3 too. The rearrangement uses TRBV7-9 and TRBJ2-3, with D perhaps matching TRBD2 (5 bases). This CDR3 has 15 amino acids. Germline CDR1 is SEHNR and CDR2 is FQNEAQ (reference sequence). V was pared by 1 base and J by 2 bases, with 10 bases between. CDR3 in DNA: TGTGCCAGCAGCTTAGACGGGAATCCCACAGATACGCAGTATTTT. Its protein product is CASSLDGNPTDTQYF.

The gene calls are TRBV28 and TRBJ2-7, with D perhaps TRBD1 (5 bases). V was cut by 4 bases and J by 6 bases, with 13 bases left in between. The V gene's germline CDR1 is MDHEN and CDR2 SYDVKM. CDR3 length: 13 residues. CDR3 in amino acids: CASSSGLRSEQYF. CDR3 bases: TGTGCCAGCAGTTCAGGGTTGAGGTCCGAGCAGTACTTC.

The chain has TRBV28 and TRBJ2-1; 7 bases map to TRBD2. The CDR3 length is 19 residues. Germline V gene data show CDR1 as MDHEN and CDR2 as SYDVKM. Germline trimming cut 2 bases from V and 0 bases from J; bases unmatched to any gene: 13. This CDR3 is CASSLGLADPRSSYNEQFF. DNA for the CDR3: TGTGCCAGCAGTTTAGGGCTAGCGGACCCAAGGAGCTCCTACAATGAGCAGTTCTTC.

The chain recombines TRBV20-1 with TRBJ2-1; unclear D gene. V was shortened by 6 bases and J by 10 bases, with 13 bases between the two germline ends. Germline V gene lookup returns CDR1 DFQATT and CDR2 SNEGSKA (reference sequence). The CDR3 has 11 amino acids. CDR3 region: CSAKPGREQFF. The CDR3 bases are TGCAGTGCCAAACCCGGACGGGAGCAGTTCTTC.

V gene TRBV6-6 combines with J gene TRBJ2-5, with D tentatively TRBD2 (6 bases). The DNA matches TRBJ2-7 better at its end, which makes the J call doubtful. From germline, CDR1 is MNHNY and CDR2 SVGAGI (reference sequence). This CDR3 is 14 amino acids long. CDR3 residues: CASRPPGLTYEQYF. As DNA, the CDR3 is TGTGCCAGCAGACCACCGGGACTGACCTACGAGCAGTACTTC.

The chain is built from TRBV7-2 and TRBJ2-7; D perhaps matches TRBD1 (6 bases). Trimming pared 0 bases from V and 7 bases from J, leaving 16 bases between. Germline-derived CDR1 and CDR2 are SGHTA and FQGNSA. There are 15 residues in the CDR3. This CDR3 reads CASSLALKQGGEQYF. The DNA for the CDR3 is TGTGCCAGCAGCTTAGCCCTAAAACAGGGTGGTGAGCAGTACTTC.

This chain joins TRBV18 and TRBJ2-7, with a weak D call TRBD1 (6 bases). The CDR3 contains 15 residues. The ends were cut back, 0 bases at V and 4 bases at J, with 13 bases in the middle. Germline CDR1 KGHSH, CDR2 LQKENI. This chain's CDR3 is CASSPPMDSPYEQYF. Written as DNA, the CDR3 is TGTGCCAGCTCACCACCGATGGACAGTCCGTACGAGCAGTACTTC. Together with reference TRBV18 and TRBJ2-7, the CDR3 gives the full variable domain: NAGVMQNPRHLVRRRGQEARLRCSPMKGHSHVYWYRQLPEEGLKFMVYLQKENIIDESGMPKERFSAEFPKEGPSILRIQQVVRGDSAAYFCASSPPMDSPYEQYFGPGTRLTVT.

The chain recombines TRBV11-2 with TRBJ2-1; TRBD2 matches at 9 bases. The CDR3 sequence is 17 residues long. Germline-derived CDR1 and CDR2 are SGHAT and FQNNGV. V trimming: 4 bases; J trimming: 4 bases; junction bases outside the gene matches: 11. The CDR3 region is CASSSSIGLAGYNEQFF. For the CDR3, the DNA is TGTGCCAGCAGCTCCTCCATCGGGCTAGCGGGATACAATGAGCAGTTCTTC.

The V gene is TRBV10-3, the J gene TRBJ2-2; 14 bases map to TRBD2. Looked up from germline, CDR1 is ENHRY and CDR2 is SYGVKD. This CDR3 spans 16 amino acids. CDR3 coding DNA: TGTGGGTCATCCGGACTAGCGGGAGGGAACACCGGGGAGCTGTTTTTT. Encoded protein: CGSSGLAGGNTGELFF.

The chain recombines TRBV7-9 with TRBJ2-7; D gene uncertain. The CDR3 length is 13 residues. Deletions cut 3 bases from V and 7 bases from J, with 13 bases between. The germline gives CDR1 SEHNR, CDR2 FQNEAQ (reference sequence). The CDR3 region is CASSLMASGEQYF. The DNA for the CDR3 is TGTGCCAGCAGCTTGATGGCTTCTGGGGAGCAGTACTTC.

The rearrangement joins TRBV4-3 to TRBJ2-1, with a weak D call TRBD2 (6 bases). The germline V and J ends were trimmed by 5 bases and 10 bases, with 21 bases remaining between them. Germline lookup yields CDR1 LGHNA and CDR2 YSLEER. The CDR3 sequence is 15 residues long. The CDR3 coding sequence is TGCGCCAGCAGCTGGGGACTGGAGACGTCGGTCGAGCAGTTCTTC. Translated, it gives CASSWGLETSVEQFF.